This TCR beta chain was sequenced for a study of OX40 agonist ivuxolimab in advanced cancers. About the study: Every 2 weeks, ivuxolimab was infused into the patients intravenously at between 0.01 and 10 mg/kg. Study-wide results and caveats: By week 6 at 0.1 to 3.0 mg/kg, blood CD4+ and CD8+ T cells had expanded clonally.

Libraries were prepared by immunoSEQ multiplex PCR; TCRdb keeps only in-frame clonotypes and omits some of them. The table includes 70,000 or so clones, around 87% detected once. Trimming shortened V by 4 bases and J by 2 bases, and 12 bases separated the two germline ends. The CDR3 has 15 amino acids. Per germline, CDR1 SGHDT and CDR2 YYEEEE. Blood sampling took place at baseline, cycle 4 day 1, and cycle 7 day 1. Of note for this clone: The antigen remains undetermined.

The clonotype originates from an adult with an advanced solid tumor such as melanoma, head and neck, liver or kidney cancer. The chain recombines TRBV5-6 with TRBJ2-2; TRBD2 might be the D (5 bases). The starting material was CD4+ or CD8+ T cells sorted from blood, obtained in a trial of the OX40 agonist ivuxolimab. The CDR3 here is CASSPERVNTGELFF. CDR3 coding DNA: TGTGCCAGCAGCCCCGAGAGGGTTAACACCGGGGAGCTGTTTTTT.